These 31 T cell receptor beta chains share one sample of origin, sequenced in a study of blood T cell repertoires in COVID-19. Produced via immunoSEQ multiplex PCR; TCRdb's table is partial and in-frame only. The table shows 300,000 to 450,000 clones, with more than 85% occurring only once. Input material: PBMCs or T cells enriched from blood (not recorded which). These receptors were taken from a woman aged 25-40 years who had recovered from COVID-19.

The genes are TRBV7-8 and TRBJ1-5; 9 positions match TRBD1. The germline V gene has CDR1 SGHVS and CDR2 FQNEAQ. J gave up 7 bases and V 5 bases, and 12 bases lay outside the gene matches. The CDR3 is 16 residues long. CDR3 nucleotides: TGTGCCAGCAGCCAGTCCCGGGACAGGGTTCGACAGCCCCAGCATTTT. Its translation is CASSQSRDRVRQPQHF.

J is TRBJ2-5 and V is TRBV20-1, with unresolved D. The CDR3 runs to 11 residues. V dropped 5 bases and J dropped 2 bases, with 6 bases sitting between them. Germline V gives CDR1 DFQATT, CDR2 SNEGSKA (reference sequence). In nucleotides, the CDR3 is TGCAGTGCTTCCTTGCAAGAGACCCAGTACTTC. Translated, it gives CSASLQETQYF.

The rearrangement uses TRBV6-6 and TRBJ1-5; D is unclear. V lost 10 bases and J 6 bases, leaving 19 bases between the germline ends. The CDR3 runs to 14 residues. Germline V gives CDR1 MNHNY, CDR2 SVGAGI (reference sequence). The CDR3 region has the DNA TGTGCCACCCTACTCGGTCGGGGAGCTCAGCCCCAGCATTTT. It translates to CATLLGRGAQPQHF.

This chain uses TRBV7-6 with TRBJ2-3, with 7 bases matching TRBD2. CDR1 is SGHVS and CDR2 is FNYEAQ in the germline V gene. This CDR3 is 16 amino acids long. Losses at the gene ends were 2 bases for V and 1 base for J; bases not matched to a gene: 6. This CDR3 is CASSLSVAGRTDTQYF. CDR3 nucleotides: TGTGCCAGCAGCTTAAGTGTAGCGGGCCGCACAGATACGCAGTATTTT.

The chain uses TRBV15 and TRBJ2-3; 9 nucleotides match TRBD2. Germline CDR1 LNHNV, CDR2 YYDKDF (reference sequence). The CDR3 extends over 16 amino acids. V was pared by 5 bases and J by 6 bases, with 12 bases of the junction left unmatched. CDR3 sequence reads: CATSESLIAGEDTQYF. The CDR3 region has the DNA TGTGCCACCAGCGAAAGCCTTATAGCGGGGGAGGATACGCAGTATTTT.

This chain links TRBV7-2 with TRBJ2-7, with D possibly being TRBD2 (7 bases). Between the trimmed V and J ends, which lost 4 bases and 0 bases, there was a span of 13 bases. Germline values: CDR1 SGHTA, CDR2 FQGNSA. This CDR3 spans 15 amino acids. CDR3 DNA sequence: TGTGCCAGCAGCTCCCATCGGGGGGCCTCCTACGAGCAGTACTTC. Its translation: CASSSHRGASYEQYF.

The gene calls are TRBV6-5 and TRBJ1-3; D may be TRBD1 (6 bases). Germline V CDR1 and CDR2: MNHEY, SVGAGI. This CDR3 contains 15 residues. Trimming removed 5 bases at V and 2 bases at J, with 13 bases between. The CDR3 DNA reads as TGTGCCAGCAGTATGCGACAGGCCACTGGAAACACCATATATTTT. Its translation: CASSMRQATGNTIYF.

About this clone itself: The sample holds other DNA sequences that translate to the same CDR3. The chain couples TRBV28 to TRBJ2-7; 7 nucleotides align to TRBD1. CDR3 length: 14 amino acids. Germline trimming cut 5 bases from V and 3 bases from J; bases unmatched to any gene: 7. Germline values: CDR1 MDHEN, CDR2 SYDVKM. Here the CDR3 reads CASSPPGQSYEQYF. CDR3 bases: TGTGCCAGCAGTCCACCGGGACAGAGCTACGAGCAGTACTTC.

This chain joins TRBV30 and TRBJ1-3; a possible D gene is TRBD1 (6 bases). V was clipped by 0 bases and J by 0 bases, with 18 bases between them. CDR3 length: 18 amino acids. Germline CDR1 reads GTSNPN; CDR2 reads SVGIG (reference sequence). As DNA, the CDR3 is TGTGCCTGGAGTGTATGGCGGGGGGCCACCTTCTCTGGAAACACCATATATTTT. Protein: CAWSVWRGATFSGNTIYF. The full variable domain, rest sourced from reference TRBV30 and TRBJ1-3, is SQTIHQWPATLVQPVGSPLSLECTVEGTSNPNLYWYRQAAGRGLQLLFYSVGIGQISSEVPQNLSASRPQDRQFILSSKKLLLSDSGFYLCAWSVWRGATFSGNTIYFGEGSWLTVV.

The J gene is TRBJ1-3, the V gene TRBV14; D gene ambiguous. There are 13 residues in the CDR3. Germline-derived CDR1 and CDR2 are SGHDN and FVKESK. V shed 8 bases and J shed 0 bases, with 8 bases lying between them. DNA for the CDR3: TGTGCCAGCGGGAGGAACTCTGGAAACACCATATATTTT. This sequence encodes CASGRNSGNTIYF.

The chain combines TRBV11-2 with TRBJ1-4, with D perhaps matching TRBD1 (5 bases). Trimming pared 0 bases from V and 8 bases from J, leaving 16 bases between. Germline V CDR1 and CDR2: SGHAT, FQNNGV. This CDR3 is built from 16 residues. CDR3 region: CASSLDWSQGSEKLFF. CDR3 sequence (DNA): TGTGCCAGCAGCTTAGATTGGAGTCAGGGTTCCGAAAAACTGTTTTTT.

This chain links TRBV6-6 with TRBJ2-2; TRBD1 matches at 8 bases. CDR3 length: 15 amino acids. In germline, CDR1 is MNHNY, CDR2 SVGAGI (reference sequence). Trimming cost V 2 bases and J 6 bases; bases outside gene matches: 5. The CDR3 here is CASSYEGQGAGELFF. The CDR3 DNA reads TGTGCCAGCAGTTACGAAGGACAGGGAGCCGGGGAGCTGTTTTTT.

This chain uses TRBV30 with TRBJ2-7; D gene ambiguous. V was clipped by 0 bases and J by 2 bases, with 11 bases between them. CDR1 is GTSNPN and CDR2 is SVGIG in the germline V gene (reference sequence). CDR3 size: 14 residues. The CDR3 region has the DNA TGTGCCTGGAGTGTACCCCCTAGTACCTACGAGCAGTACTTC. Residues: CAWSVPPSTYEQYF.

The sample holds a few counts of this clone. The J gene is TRBJ1-5, the V gene TRBV30, with D perhaps matching TRBD1 (5 bases). CDR1 GTSNPN and CDR2 SVGIG come from the germline V gene (reference sequence). V was cut by 1 base and J by 2 bases, with 9 bases left in between. CDR3 length: 14 residues. The CDR3 region is CAWSGIQGNQPQHF. The CDR3 DNA reads as TGTGCCTGGAGTGGGATACAGGGCAATCAGCCCCAGCATTTT. Drawing the rest from reference TRBV30 and TRBJ1-5, the complete variable domain is SQTIHQWPATLVQPVGSPLSLECTVEGTSNPNLYWYRQAAGRGLQLLFYSVGIGQISSEVPQNLSASRPQDRQFILSSKKLLLSDSGFYLCAWSGIQGNQPQHFGDGTRLSIL.

The chain carries TRBV3-1 (or the pseudogene TRBV3-2) and TRBJ2-5; 8 bases fit TRBD2. The CDR3 has 14 residues. Germline V gene sequence: CDR1 LGHDT, CDR2 YNNKEL (reference sequence). V lost 4 bases and J lost 2; bases outside the gene matches: 3. CDR3 sequence: CASSPRGGQETQYF. CDR3 nucleotides: TGTGCCAGCAGCCCTCGGGGGGGGCAAGAGACCCAGTACTTC.

The chain carries TRBV4-1 and TRBJ2-4, with D possibly matching TRBD1 (5 bases). Germline V gene data show CDR1 as MGHRA and CDR2 as YSYEKL. This CDR3 region has 16 residues. The V gene lost 0 bases and the J gene lost 1 base, with 10 bases spanning the gap. The CDR3 region is CASSQDENRAKNIQYF. The CDR3 bases are TGCGCCAGCAGCCAAGACGAAAACAGGGCCAAAAACATTCAGTACTTC.

V is TRBV25-1 and J is TRBJ1-6; TRBD1 agrees at 8 bases. Per germline, CDR1 MGHDK and CDR2 SYGVNS. The CDR3 consists of 16 residues. J was trimmed by 4 bases and V by 7 bases; bases with no gene match: 9. The CDR3 DNA reads as TGTGCCAGCAAGTCCCCAGGGGGCCTTTATAATTCACCCCTCCACTTT. This encodes CASKSPGGLYNSPLHF.

This chain links TRBV4-1 with TRBJ2-7, with D possibly being TRBD1 (5 bases). This CDR3 spans 15 amino acids. V lost 4 bases and J lost 2, with 15 bases in between. CDR1 and CDR2 (germline): MGHRA, YSYEKL. This chain's CDR3 is CASSRLLAGPYEQYF. In DNA, the CDR3 is TGCGCCAGCAGCCGACTCTTGGCAGGGCCCTACGAGCAGTACTTC.

This clone was detected once. The CDR3 DNA follows: TGTGCCAGCAGTGAATACGGGTTTAGCAATCAGCCCCAGCATTTT. The encoded protein is CASSEYGFSNQPQHF. The V and J genes are TRBV6-4 and TRBJ1-5, with D unresolved. V was pared by 3 bases and J by 0 bases, with 9 bases between. Germline V lookup: CDR1 MRHNA, CDR2 SNTAGT. The CDR3 is made up of 15 amino acids.

The chain links TRBV25-1 to TRBJ1-3; the D gene is possibly TRBD1 (5 bases). Per the germline V gene, CDR1 is MGHDK and CDR2 is SYGVNS. V was trimmed by 3 bases and J by 2 bases, leaving 17 bases between them. The CDR3 is 17 amino acids. In DNA form, the CDR3 reads TGTGCCAGCAGTGAGCATTTTCTCGGAGGGGCTGGAAACACCATATATTTT. Residues: CASSEHFLGGAGNTIYF. Variable domain in full (rest from reference TRBV25-1 and TRBJ1-3): EADIYQTPRYLVIGTGKKITLECSQTMGHDKMYWYQQDPGMELHLIHYSYGVNSTEKGDLSSESTVSRIRTEHFPLTLESARPSHTSQYLCASSEHFLGGAGNTIYFGEGSWLTVV.

This rearrangement joins TRBV5-1 to TRBJ1-6; 7 nucleotides align to TRBD1. Germline V gene lookup returns CDR1 SGHRS and CDR2 YFSETQ. This CDR3 comprises 16 residues. Trimming took 4 bases from V and 8 from J; bases not matched to a gene: 12. The DNA of the CDR3 is TGCGCCAGCAGCCCTTGGGACAGACGAGGTGATTCACCCCTCCACTTT. Residues: CASSPWDRRGDSPLHF.

This clone was seen a handful of times. J is TRBJ2-7 and V is TRBV7-6; perhaps TRBD1 as D (5 bases). The CDR3 is 15 amino acids. V was shortened by 2 bases and J by 1 base, with 12 bases between the two germline ends. The germline CDR1 and CDR2 sequences are SGHVS and FNYEAQ. The CDR3 reads CASSLLPGNSYEQYF. CDR3 coding DNA: TGTGCCAGCAGCTTATTACCAGGGAATTCCTACGAGCAGTACTTC. Full variable domain (rest looked up from reference TRBV7-6 and TRBJ2-7): GAGVSQSPRYKVTKRGQDVALRCDPISGHVSLYWYRQALGQGPEFLTYFNYEAQQDKSGLPNDRFSAERPEGSISTLTIQRTEQRDSAMYRCASSLLPGNSYEQYFGPGTRLTVT.

The J gene is TRBJ1-3, the V gene TRBV28, with a possible D match to TRBD1 (5 bases). The CDR3 is made up of 16 amino acids. Germline V gene sequence: CDR1 MDHEN, CDR2 SYDVKM. V lost 0 bases and J 3 bases, leaving 12 bases between the germline ends. The CDR3 sequence is CASSLWGRVSGNTIYF. The CDR3 region has the DNA TGTGCCAGCAGTTTATGGGGGCGCGTCAGTGGAAACACCATATATTTT.

The rearrangement joins TRBV6-2 or TRBV6-3 to TRBJ2-1; 7 bases fit TRBD1. Trimming at V came to 6 bases and at J to 2 bases, leaving 4 bases not matched to a gene. Germline CDR1 reads MNHEY; CDR2 reads SVGEGT. This CDR3 region has 14 residues. The CDR3 sequence is CASSHGTAYNEQFF. The CDR3 bases are TGTGCCAGCAGCCACGGGACAGCCTACAATGAGCAGTTCTTC.

The chain joins TRBV3-1 (or the pseudogene TRBV3-2) to TRBJ2-1; no firm D call. This CDR3 comprises 16 residues. The germline gives CDR1 LGHDT, CDR2 YNNKEL (reference sequence). Deletions cut 1 base from V and 0 bases from J, with 10 bases between. Here the CDR3 reads CASSQGGPSSYNEQFF. The DNA for the CDR3 is TGTGCCAGCAGCCAAGGTGGGCCGAGCTCCTACAATGAGCAGTTCTTC.

The rearrangement uses TRBV6-5 and TRBJ1-4; 7 positions agree with TRBD1. The CDR3 spans 13 residues. V lost 6 bases, J lost 4 bases, and 2 bases stayed unmatched. CDR1 is MNHEY and CDR2 is SVGAGI in the germline V gene. The CDR3 sequence is CASRTGNNEKLFF. The CDR3 coding sequence is TGTGCCAGCAGGACAGGGAATAATGAAAAACTGTTTTTT.

The chain is built from TRBV7-9 and TRBJ2-4; possible D gene TRBD1, 6 bases. Trimming pared 5 bases from V and 7 bases from J, leaving 18 bases between. The CDR3 runs 15 residues. CDR1 SEHNR and CDR2 FQNEAQ come from the germline V gene (reference sequence). The CDR3 loop reads CASSPPRGPLNIQYF. CDR3 coding DNA: TGTGCCAGCAGCCCACCCAGGGGCCCCCTTAACATTCAGTACTTC. Full variable domain (missing parts from reference TRBV7-9 and TRBJ2-4): DTGVSQNPRHKITKRGQNVTFRCDPISEHNRLYWYRQTLGQGPEFLTYFQNEAQLEKSRLLSDRFSAERPKGSFSTLEIQRTEQGDSAMYLCASSPPRGPLNIQYFGAGTRLSVL.

The rearrangement links TRBV28 to TRBJ2-1, with 9 nucleotides matching TRBD1. Germline-derived CDR1 and CDR2 are MDHEN and SYDVKM. The V gene end was trimmed by 4 bases and the J gene end by 5 bases; junction bases not matched to a gene: 9. CDR3 length: 16 amino acids. CDR3 in amino acids: CASSSAGTGYHNEQFF. DNA for the CDR3: TGTGCCAGCAGTTCGGCCGGGACAGGGTACCACAATGAGCAGTTCTTC.

The V and J genes are TRBV6-2 or TRBV6-3 and TRBJ2-1, with TRBD2 identical over 12 bases. Trimming took 5 bases from V and 4 from J; bases not matched to a gene: 6. The CDR3 is made up of 16 amino acids. Germline values: CDR1 MNHEY, CDR2 SVGEGT. CDR3 coding DNA: TGTGCCAGCAGTCAACCTAGCGGGGGGGCTTACAATGAGCAGTTCTTC. Translated: CASSQPSGGAYNEQFF.

This rearrangement joins TRBV19 to TRBJ1-5; 7 nucleotides align to TRBD1. V shed 5 bases, J shed 2 bases, and the junction held 6 bases outside the gene matches. There are 15 residues in the CDR3. Per germline, CDR1 LNHDA and CDR2 SQIVND (reference sequence). This CDR3 reads CASSVTGAGNQPQHF. CDR3 nucleotides: TGTGCCAGTAGTGTAACAGGGGCGGGCAATCAGCCCCAGCATTTT.

The chain joins TRBV6-5 to TRBJ1-2, with D perhaps TRBD1 (6 bases). Per germline, CDR1 MNHEY and CDR2 SVGAGI. The CDR3 length is 12 residues. Trimming removed 8 bases at V and 4 bases at J, with 11 bases between. This chain's CDR3 is CASSKGGYGYTF. As DNA, the CDR3 is TGTGCCAGCTCGAAAGGGGGCTATGGCTACACCTTC.